This paragraph reports one T cell receptor (beta chain). The table came from immunoSEQ multiplex PCR; TCRdb's copy has only in-frame clones and leaves some out. The table has some 110,000 clones, 80% to 95% seen once. The sample originates from a study of T cell changes during pregnancy in multiple sclerosis. The CDR3 contains 15 residues. The germline CDR1 and CDR2 sequences are MNHEY and SMNVEV (reference sequence). V lost 6 bases and J 2 bases, leaving 13 bases between the germline ends. The gene calls are TRBV27 and TRBJ2-2; a weak D match, TRBD1 (6 bases). The receptor was isolated from a female donor with multiple sclerosis, enrolled in a pregnancy study. Sequencing used peripheral blood, obtained in the third trimester of pregnancy. The CDR3 DNA reads TGTGCCAGCAGACTTGACAGGTTTAACACCGGGGAGCTGTTTTTT. It codes for CASRLDRFNTGELFF.